This T cell receptor (beta chain) was profiled in a study of blood T cell repertoires in COVID-19. Study details: T cells, B-cell-depleted T cells, or PBMCs provided the cDNA or gDNA that served as material.

Original data processing: Reference gene primers were amplified, and this amplification served to estimate nucleated cell counts. The method was immunoSEQ multiplex PCR; TCRdb's version includes in-frame clones alone and lacks a portion of them. Clone size and V and J calls were adopted from that table, with D and trimming inferred from the DNA. The sample has tens of thousands of clones, 80% to 90% seen once. The sequence was collected from a woman in her fifties or sixties with active COVID-19. Sequencing was performed on peripheral blood.

CDR3 in DNA: TGTGCTAGTGGTATAGGACAGGGGGATTACAATGAGCAGTTCTTC. Translated: CASGIGQGDYNEQFF. The chain is built from TRBV12-5 and TRBJ2-1, with 10 bases lining up with TRBD1. This CDR3 has 15 amino acids. Germline CDR1 reads LGHNT; CDR2 reads FRNRAP. Trimming took 5 bases from V and 4 from J; bases not matched to a gene: 5.